The clone carrying this T cell receptor beta chain has just a few counts. Germline V lookup: CDR1 LNHDA, CDR2 SQIVND (reference sequence). V shed 7 bases, J shed 3 bases, and the junction held 13 bases outside the gene matches. The CDR3 contains 16 residues. This sample stems from a study of blood T cells in healthy people across ages. Together with a sample-barcoded 5' primer, a J-beta primer mix was included in a second PCR lasting about 6 to 11 cycles. TCRdb fed the 5' RACE reads into MiXCR, producing one record per CDR3 protein. The sample gives 550,000 to 750,000 distinct CDR3 sequences, 20% to 25% of which show up once; 3.5% to 4% is in the top ten.

The J gene is TRBJ1-2, the V gene TRBV19; 8 nucleotides match TRBD1. This clonotype was obtained from a man aged 70 or older in good health. Sequencing was done on a sample of blood. CDR3 in amino acids: CASIPSDRGAYYGYTF. CDR3 DNA: TGTGCCAGTATCCCCTCTGACAGGGGAGCCTACTATGGCTACACCTTC. The variable domain in full, with the rest retrieved from reference TRBV19 and TRBJ1-2, is DGGITQSPKYLFRKEGQNVTLSCEQNLNHDAMYWYRQDPGQGLRLIYYSQIVNDFQKGDIAEGYSVSREKKESFPLTVTSAQKNPTAFYLCASIPSDRGAYYGYTFGSGTRLTVV.